The 31 T cell receptor beta chains below all came from one sample that was sequenced in a study of cytomegalovirus exposure and HLA in healthy donors. This table comes from immunoSEQ multiplex PCR, and its TCRdb copy is limited to in-frame clones, with some not included. The table shows some 48,000 clones, with 94% occurring only once. Sequencing was done on a sample of PBMCs. These receptors were obtained from a woman aged 18-29 years in good health and CMV-seropositive.

This chain uses TRBV7-2 with TRBJ2-7; D is ambiguous. V lost 5 bases and J 4 bases, leaving 12 bases between the germline ends. This CDR3 region has 13 residues. CDR1 and CDR2 (germline): SGHTA, FQGNSA. The CDR3 DNA follows: TGTGCCAGCAGCCCCCCCTCGGTGTACGAGCAGTACTTC. Translated: CASSPPSVYEQYF.

This clone came up once. V is TRBV7-9 and J is TRBJ2-7, with TRBD2 matching over 8 bases. This CDR3 is built from 13 residues. After removal of 5 bases from V and 5 bases from J, the junction contained 5 bases not matched to a gene. CDR1 and CDR2 from the germline V gene are SEHNR and FQNEAQ (reference sequence). DNA for the CDR3: TGTGCCAGCAGCCCTACTAGCGGAGACGAGCAGTACTTC. Amino acids: CASSPTSGDEQYF.

The V call is TRBV16, the J call TRBJ1-2; 7 nucleotides agree with TRBD1. Germline-derived CDR1 and CDR2 are KGHSY and FQNENV. The CDR3 is made up of 15 amino acids. Trimming cost V 2 bases and J 4 bases; bases outside gene matches: 7. The CDR3 region has the DNA TGTGCCAGCAGCCAACAGGGGGGCGGAGTCTATGGCTACACCTTC. This translates into CASSQQGGGVYGYTF.

The chain is built from TRBV10-3 and TRBJ2-7, with 8 bases aligning to TRBD1. CDR3 length equals 16 residues. The trim removed 5 bases at V and 0 bases at J, leaving 9 bases unmatched. CDR1 is ENHRY, CDR2 SYGVKD, per germline. CDR3 coding DNA: TGTGCCATCAGTCACGATTGGACAGGGAGCTCCTACGAGCAGTACTTC. This sequence encodes CAISHDWTGSSYEQYF.

This clone was observed once. This rearrangement joins TRBV5-1 to TRBJ2-1; the match to TRBD2 covers 12 bases. Germline V gene sequence: CDR1 SGHRS, CDR2 YFSETQ. The CDR3 runs 16 residues. V was clipped by 4 bases and J by 9 bases; unmatched bases: 11. The CDR3 sequence: CASSPIGLAGSLEQFF. CDR3 nucleotide sequence: TGCGCCAGCAGCCCCATCGGACTAGCGGGATCCCTTGAGCAGTTCTTC.

The chain is built from TRBV5-8 and TRBJ2-7; D is unclear. Trimming took off 4 bases at V and 7 bases at J, with 15 bases between the two ends. The length of the CDR3 is 13 residues. Germline CDR1 SGHTS, CDR2 YDEGEE. The CDR3 DNA reads as TGTGCCAGCAGCGACCTGAGGTCGTGGGAGCAGTACTTC. This translates into CASSDLRSWEQYF. Full variable domain (rest looked up from reference TRBV5-8 and TRBJ2-7): EAGVTQSPTHLIKTRGQQATLRCSPISGHTSVYWYQQALGLGLQFLLWYDEGEERNRGNFPPRFSGRQFPNYSSELNVNALELEDSALYLCASSDLRSWEQYFGPGTRLTVT.

In DNA form, the CDR3 reads TGCAGCGTTGAAGCGACCAGACAGGGGCATAGCAATCAGCCCCAGCATTTT. Its protein product is CSVEATRQGHSNQPQHF. The genes are TRBV29-1 and TRBJ1-5; TRBD1 aligns across 8 bases. This CDR3 spans 17 amino acids. J lost 0 bases, V lost 1 base, and 8 bases had no gene match. CDR1 is SQVTM, CDR2 ANQGSEA, per germline.

The rearrangement links TRBV27 to TRBJ2-6; a possible D gene is TRBD2 (6 bases). The CDR3 runs to 19 residues. V was shortened by 7 bases and J by 0 bases, with 22 bases between the two germline ends. Germline assignment: CDR1 MNHEY and CDR2 SMNVEV (reference sequence). CDR3 DNA: TGTGCCAGCACCATAAAAGGTAGCGGAAGTGGCTCTGGGGCCAACGTCCTGACTTTC. The encoded protein is CASTIKGSGSGSGANVLTF.

The chain couples TRBV7-2 to TRBJ2-3; D unresolved. The V and J ends lost 2 bases and 6 bases respectively, with 12 bases between them. The CDR3 length is 14 residues. Looked up from germline, CDR1 is SGHTA and CDR2 is FQGNSA. This CDR3 reads CASSLSFRSDTQYF. CDR3 sequence (DNA): TGTGCCAGCAGCTTAAGCTTTCGATCGGATACGCAGTATTTT.

The J gene is TRBJ2-3, the V gene TRBV30; no clear D gene. The germline CDR1 and CDR2 sequences are GTSNPN and SVGIG (reference sequence). The ends were cut back, 3 bases at V and 1 base at J, with 11 bases in the middle. There are 14 residues in the CDR3. The CDR3 spells CAWRRQAGTDTQYF. The CDR3 nucleotides read TGTGCCTGGAGAAGGCAGGCTGGCACAGATACGCAGTATTTT.

V and J are TRBV19 and TRBJ1-5; 9 nucleotides match TRBD1. With V trimmed by 6 bases and J by 4 bases, 16 bases remained unmatched. Per germline, CDR1 LNHDA and CDR2 SQIVND (reference sequence). The CDR3 is made up of 18 amino acids. The CDR3 is CASSTGGTTRSANQPQHF. CDR3 nucleotide sequence: TGTGCCAGTAGCACAGGGGGCACAACTAGGTCGGCAAATCAGCCCCAGCATTTT.

The V and J genes are TRBV11-2 and TRBJ1-1; D gene uncertain. There are 12 residues in the CDR3. In germline, CDR1 is SGHAT, CDR2 FQNNGV. Trimming removed 3 bases from V and 11 bases from J, with 13 bases in between. The CDR3 nucleotides read TGTGCCAGCAGCTTCACCTCCCTCGGGGCTTTCTTT. It yields the protein CASSFTSLGAFF.

This chain uses TRBV6-5 with TRBJ2-3; 7 nucleotides align to TRBD2. This CDR3 has 15 residues. After removal of 6 bases from V and 0 bases from J, the junction contained 6 bases not matched to a gene. Germline-derived CDR1 and CDR2 are MNHEY and SVGAGI. The CDR3 bases are TGTGCCAGCAGGACCCGCGGGGGAAGCACAGATACGCAGTATTTT. Its translation is CASRTRGGSTDTQYF.

The chain is built from TRBV30 and TRBJ2-7; TRBD1 agrees at 8 bases. V lost 0 bases to trimming and J lost 3 bases; unmatched junction nucleotides: 7. The CDR3 is made up of 15 amino acids. CDR1 is GTSNPN, CDR2 SVGIG, per germline (reference sequence). CDR3 region: CAWSVWDRTYYEQYF. Here the CDR3 DNA reads TGTGCCTGGAGTGTTTGGGACAGGACCTACTACGAGCAGTACTTC. The full variable domain, its missing parts supplied by reference TRBV30 and TRBJ2-7, is SQTIHQWPATLVQPVGSPLSLECTVEGTSNPNLYWYRQAAGRGLQLLFYSVGIGQISSEVPQNLSASRPQDRQFILSSKKLLLSDSGFYLCAWSVWDRTYYEQYFGPGTRLTVT.

CDR3 sequence reads: CASSKAGHSGNTIYF. The DNA of the CDR3 is TGTGCCAGCAGCAAAGCGGGACACTCTGGAAACACCATATATTTT. This rearrangement joins TRBV21-1 to TRBJ1-3; the table names TRBD1, a call not compared with the DNA. TRBV21-1 is assigned pseudogene status. The CDR3 is 15 amino acids.

The chain has TRBV28 and TRBJ2-4; the match to TRBD2 covers 8 bases. J was trimmed by 0 bases and V by 6 bases; bases with no gene match: 4. CDR1 and CDR2 (germline): MDHEN, SYDVKM. This CDR3 is 15 amino acids long. CDR3 amino acids: CASRGAGGAKNIQYF. The CDR3 nucleotides read TGTGCCAGCAGGGGGGCGGGAGGAGCCAAAAACATTCAGTACTTC.

This chain connects TRBV4-3 to TRBJ2-3, with 7 bases that match TRBD2. Germline CDR1 and CDR2: LGHNA and YSLEER. The CDR3 has 17 amino acids. V lost 0 bases to trimming and J lost 4 bases; unmatched junction nucleotides: 10. The CDR3 nucleotides read TGCGCCAGCAGCCAAGATCCTAGCGGCCCCGCGCCAGATACGCAGTATTTT. It yields the protein CASSQDPSGPAPDTQYF.

The chain recombines TRBV28 with TRBJ1-2; 9 positions agree with TRBD1. The CDR3 is 17 residues long. Germline V gene sequence: CDR1 MDHEN, CDR2 SYDVKM. Trimming took 6 bases from V and 4 from J; bases not matched to a gene: 15. The CDR3 protein is CASSLGSRTGAFYGYTF. The CDR3 DNA follows: TGTGCCAGCAGCCTAGGGTCCCGGACAGGGGCGTTCTATGGCTACACCTTC.

This clone is termed large (0.1 to 1%). The CDR3 region is CASSQETGGPNEQFF. The CDR3 bases are TGCGCCAGCAGCCAAGAAACGGGAGGGCCCAATGAGCAGTTCTTC. V gene TRBV4-3 combines with J gene TRBJ2-1, with TRBD2 identical over 8 bases. The V gene's germline CDR1 is LGHNA and CDR2 YSLEER. The CDR3 sequence is 15 residues long. After removal of 0 bases from V and 6 bases from J, the junction contained 4 bases not matched to a gene.

The chain recombines TRBV6-1 with TRBJ1-1; 7 bases are shared with TRBD1. J was trimmed by 8 bases and V by 4 bases; bases with no gene match: 4. The germline gives CDR1 MNHNS, CDR2 SASEGT. This CDR3 spans 12 amino acids. The CDR3 loop is CASSARQGEAFF. DNA of the CDR3: TGTGCCAGCAGTGCCCGACAGGGCGAAGCTTTCTTT.

The chain uses TRBV15 and TRBJ1-1; D might be TRBD1 (6 bases). V lost 0 bases, J lost 8 bases, and 7 bases lay in between. The CDR3 covers 12 residues. Germline-derived CDR1 and CDR2 are LNHNV and YYDKDF (reference sequence). CDR3 DNA sequence: TGTGCCACCAGCAGAGACAGGGGAGAAGCTTTCTTT. Translating it yields CATSRDRGEAFF.

The V and J genes are TRBV2 and TRBJ2-1; 7 bases are a match to TRBD1. CDR3 length: 15 residues. Per the germline V gene, CDR1 is SNHLY and CDR2 is FYNNEI. The J segment lost 1 base and the V segment lost 1 base, leaving 1 base of the junction unmatched. DNA of the CDR3: TGTGCCAGCAGTGAAGACAGGGGTTCCTACAATGAGCAGTTCTTC. Amino acid sequence: CASSEDRGSYNEQFF.

V gene TRBV5-6 combines with J gene TRBJ2-2; 11 positions match TRBD1. The CDR3 has 15 residues. Unmatched junction bases numbered 1, after V lost 4 bases and J lost 2 bases. CDR1 and CDR2 from the germline V gene are SGHDT and YYEEEE. The CDR3 reads CASSGQGANTGELFF. Here the CDR3 DNA reads TGTGCCAGCAGCGGACAGGGGGCAAACACCGGGGAGCTGTTTTTT.

The chain links TRBV10-2 to TRBJ2-5, with D unresolved. CDR1 and CDR2 from the germline V gene are WSHSY and SAAADI. The V end lost 3 bases, the J end lost 5 bases, and 13 bases lay between the germline ends. CDR3 length: 14 amino acids. The CDR3, as DNA: TGCGCCAGCAGTGATGGCCGCACCGGGGAGACCCAGTACTTC. It encodes CASSDGRTGETQYF.

The CDR3: CASGPGQGANTIYF. The CDR3 bases are TGTGCTAGTGGCCCCGGGCAGGGGGCAAACACCATATATTTT. The V and J genes are TRBV12-5 and TRBJ1-3, with TRBD1 matching 8 bases. V was pared by 6 bases and J by 6 bases, with 7 bases of the junction left unmatched. The CDR3 runs to 14 residues. CDR1 is LGHNT and CDR2 is FRNRAP in the germline V gene.

The chain links TRBV15 to TRBJ2-7, with 14 bases lining up with TRBD2. Germline V gene data show CDR1 as LNHNV and CDR2 as YYDKDF (reference sequence). The CDR3 covers 15 residues. Trimming cost V 4 bases and J 5 bases; bases outside gene matches: 4. For the CDR3, the DNA is TGTGCCACCAGCACCCTGGGACTAGCGGGAGACGAGCAGTACTTC. Amino acid sequence: CATSTLGLAGDEQYF.

The chain combines TRBV10-2 with TRBJ2-2, with D uncertain. The CDR3 runs to 18 residues. Germline loops: CDR1 WSHSY, CDR2 SAAADI. With 0 bases removed from V and 2 bases from J, the gap between germline ends came to 16 bases. Written as DNA, the CDR3 is TGCGCCAGCAGTGAGTCGACGTTAGCCAGAACAAACACCGGGGAGCTGTTTTTT. As protein: CASSESTLARTNTGELFF.

This clone came up once. This sequence joins TRBV14 and TRBJ2-7, with TRBD2 matching 9 bases. The CDR3 loop spans 15 amino acids. Germline V gene data show CDR1 as SGHDN and CDR2 as FVKESK. With V trimmed by 4 bases and J by 3 bases, 7 bases remained unmatched. The DNA for the CDR3 is TGTGCCAGCAGCCCCAAGGGACTAGCAGGCTACGAGCAGTACTTC. It yields the protein CASSPKGLAGYEQYF.

The chain combines TRBV7-9 with TRBJ2-1, with 8 bases lining up with TRBD2. Germline V gene lookup returns CDR1 SEHNR and CDR2 FQNEAQ (reference sequence). The CDR3 has 19 residues. Germline trimming cut 2 bases from V and 0 bases from J; bases unmatched to any gene: 12. CDR3 bases: TGTGCCAGCAGCTTATTCACACTAGCGGATAGATACTCCTACAATGAGCAGTTCTTC. It encodes CASSLFTLADRYSYNEQFF.

This clone appeared a single time. The genes are TRBV28 and TRBJ1-2, with D possibly TRBD1 on 5 matching bases. The CDR3 totals 13 residues. CDR1 and CDR2 from the germline V gene are MDHEN and SYDVKM. V lost 6 bases, J lost 1 base, and 9 bases lay in between. In DNA form, the CDR3 reads TGTGCCAGCAGACGACAGATTAACTATGGCTACACCTTC. Its protein product is CASRRQINYGYTF.

The chain has TRBV7-3 and TRBJ2-1; 7 bases fit TRBD1. The V gene end was trimmed by 1 base and the J gene end by 4 bases; junction bases not matched to a gene: 7. Germline-derived CDR1 and CDR2 are SGHTA and FQGTGA. CDR3 length: 16 residues. CDR3 coding DNA: TGTGCCAGCAGCTTAATTCCCGGGACAGCATACAATGAGCAGTTCTTC. Translated: CASSLIPGTAYNEQFF.